This entry describes one TCR beta chain. Sequenced by immunoSEQ multiplex PCR; TCRdb stores in-frame clones only, minus some. The table lists 110,000 or so clones, approximately 56% of them singletons, with 30% to 45% in the top ten. This sample was included in a study of cytotoxic CD8 clonotypes in ibrutinib-treated CLL. Sequencing used PBMCs, obtained after 24 months of ibrutinib treatment. The TCR originated in a human donor with chronic lymphocytic leukemia.

CDR3 bases: TGTGCCAGCAGCTTGGGGACTAGCGGAGATACGCAGTATTTT. Encoded protein: CASSLGTSGDTQYF. This chain links TRBV5-4 with TRBJ2-3; TRBD2 matches at 10 bases. Germline CDR1 is SGHNT and CDR2 is YYREEE (reference sequence). The CDR3 has 14 amino acids. V was clipped by 0 bases and J by 5 bases; unmatched bases: 0.